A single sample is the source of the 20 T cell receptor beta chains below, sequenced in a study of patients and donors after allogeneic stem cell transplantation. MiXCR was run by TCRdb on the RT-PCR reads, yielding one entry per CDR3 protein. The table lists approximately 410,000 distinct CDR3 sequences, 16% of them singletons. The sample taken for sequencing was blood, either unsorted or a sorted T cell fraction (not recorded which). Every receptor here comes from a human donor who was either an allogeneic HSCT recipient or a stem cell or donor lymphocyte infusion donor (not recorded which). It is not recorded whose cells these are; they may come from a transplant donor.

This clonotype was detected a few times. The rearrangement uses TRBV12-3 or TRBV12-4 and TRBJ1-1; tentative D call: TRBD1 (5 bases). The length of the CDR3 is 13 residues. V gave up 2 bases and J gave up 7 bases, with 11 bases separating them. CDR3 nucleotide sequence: TGTGCCAGCAGTTTAACCAGGGTTGGTGAAGCTTTCTTT. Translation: CASSLTRVGEAFF.

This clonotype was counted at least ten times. The CDR3 loop reads CSATGYSLSDTQYF. Written as DNA, the CDR3 is TGCAGTGCAACAGGGTATTCTTTGTCAGATACGCAGTATTTT. The chain is built from TRBV20-1 and TRBJ2-3; TRBD1 might be the D (6 bases). The V gene lost 6 bases and the J gene lost 4 bases, with 17 bases spanning the gap. Germline V gene data show CDR1 as DFQATT and CDR2 as SNEGSKA (reference sequence). The CDR3 is 14 residues long.

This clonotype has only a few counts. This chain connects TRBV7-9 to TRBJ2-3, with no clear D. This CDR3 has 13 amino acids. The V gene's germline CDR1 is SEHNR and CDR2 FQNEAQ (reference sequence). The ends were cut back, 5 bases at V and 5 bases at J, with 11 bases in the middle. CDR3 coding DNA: TGTGCCAGCAGCCCTCGAGACGAAGATACGCAGTATTTT. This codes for CASSPRDEDTQYF.

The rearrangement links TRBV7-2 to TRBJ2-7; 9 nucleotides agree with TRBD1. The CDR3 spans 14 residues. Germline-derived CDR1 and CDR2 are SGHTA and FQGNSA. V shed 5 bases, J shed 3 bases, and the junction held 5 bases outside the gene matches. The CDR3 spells CASSTRDRVYEQYF. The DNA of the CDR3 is TGTGCCAGCAGCACACGGGACAGGGTCTACGAGCAGTACTTC.

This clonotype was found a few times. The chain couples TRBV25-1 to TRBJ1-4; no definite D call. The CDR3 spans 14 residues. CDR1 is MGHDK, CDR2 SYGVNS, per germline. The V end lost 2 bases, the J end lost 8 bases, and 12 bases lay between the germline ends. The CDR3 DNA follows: TGTGCCAGCAGTGAAAGGAGAACTTCGGAAAAACTGTTTTTT. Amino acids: CASSERRTSEKLFF.

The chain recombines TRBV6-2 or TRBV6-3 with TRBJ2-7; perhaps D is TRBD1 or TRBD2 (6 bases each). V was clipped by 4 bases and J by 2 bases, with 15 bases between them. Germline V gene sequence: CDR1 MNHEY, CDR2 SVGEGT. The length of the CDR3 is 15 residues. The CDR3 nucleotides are TGTGCCAGCAGTTCCCCCGGGGGCGCAACCTACGAGCAGTACTTC. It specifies CASSSPGGATYEQYF.

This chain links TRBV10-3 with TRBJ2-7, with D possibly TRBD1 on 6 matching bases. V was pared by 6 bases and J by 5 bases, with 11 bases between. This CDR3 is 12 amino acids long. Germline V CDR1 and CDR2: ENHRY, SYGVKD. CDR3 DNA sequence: TGTGCCATCAGACCCGACAGGAACGAGCAGTACTTC. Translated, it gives CAIRPDRNEQYF.

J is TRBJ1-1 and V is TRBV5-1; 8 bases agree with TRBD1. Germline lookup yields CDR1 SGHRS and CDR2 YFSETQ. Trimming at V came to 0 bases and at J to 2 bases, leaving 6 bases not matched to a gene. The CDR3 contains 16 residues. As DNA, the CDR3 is TGCGCCAGCAGCTTGGGAGCGACAGGGGCTAACACTGAAGCTTTCTTT. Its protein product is CASSLGATGANTEAFF. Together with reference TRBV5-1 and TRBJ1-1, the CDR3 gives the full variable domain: KAGVTQTPRYLIKTRGQQVTLSCSPISGHRSVSWYQQTPGQGLQFLFEYFSETQRNKGNFPGRFSGRQFSNSRSEMNVSTLELGDSALYLCASSLGATGANTEAFFGQGTRLTVV.

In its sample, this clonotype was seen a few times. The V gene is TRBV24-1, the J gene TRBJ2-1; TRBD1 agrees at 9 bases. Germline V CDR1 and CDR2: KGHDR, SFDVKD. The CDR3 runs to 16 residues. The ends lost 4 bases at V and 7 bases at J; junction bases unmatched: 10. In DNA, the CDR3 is TGTGCCACCAGTGACCTCCGGGACAGGGAGGGGAATGAGCAGTTCTTC. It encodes CATSDLRDREGNEQFF.

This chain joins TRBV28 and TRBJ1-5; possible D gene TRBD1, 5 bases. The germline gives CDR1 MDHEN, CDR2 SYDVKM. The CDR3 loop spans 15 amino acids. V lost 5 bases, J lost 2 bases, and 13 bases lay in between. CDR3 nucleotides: TGTGCCAGCAGTCTGACAGTGAAAGGCAATCAGCCCCAGCATTTT. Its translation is CASSLTVKGNQPQHF.

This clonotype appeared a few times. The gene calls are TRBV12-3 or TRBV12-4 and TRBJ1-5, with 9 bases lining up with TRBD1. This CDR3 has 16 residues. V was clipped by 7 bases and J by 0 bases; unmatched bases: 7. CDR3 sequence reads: CASTKDRGLSNQPQHF. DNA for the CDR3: TGTGCCAGCACCAAGGACAGGGGCCTTAGCAATCAGCCCCAGCATTTT.

The CDR3 nucleotides read TGTGCCAGCAGTCCCGAACAGGGGAGTAATTCACCCCTCCACTTT. Its translation: CASSPEQGSNSPLHF. The rearrangement joins TRBV12-3 or TRBV12-4 to TRBJ1-6; 7 bases agree with TRBD1. This CDR3 has 15 amino acids. With V trimmed by 5 bases and J by 6 bases, 7 bases remained unmatched.

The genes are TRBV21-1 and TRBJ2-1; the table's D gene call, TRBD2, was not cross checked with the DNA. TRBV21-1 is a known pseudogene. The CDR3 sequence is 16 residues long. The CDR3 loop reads CASSAPPSGGYNEQFF. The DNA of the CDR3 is TGTGCCAGCAGCGCCCCTCCCAGCGGGGGGTACAATGAGCAGTTCTTC.

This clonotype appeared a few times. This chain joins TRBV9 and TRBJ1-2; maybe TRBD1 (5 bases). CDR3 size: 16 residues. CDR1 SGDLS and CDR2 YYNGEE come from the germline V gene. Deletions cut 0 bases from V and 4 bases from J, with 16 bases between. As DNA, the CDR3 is TGTGCCAGCAGCGTAGACCCCCAAGGGGTGTCCTATGGCTACACCTTC. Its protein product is CASSVDPQGVSYGYTF.

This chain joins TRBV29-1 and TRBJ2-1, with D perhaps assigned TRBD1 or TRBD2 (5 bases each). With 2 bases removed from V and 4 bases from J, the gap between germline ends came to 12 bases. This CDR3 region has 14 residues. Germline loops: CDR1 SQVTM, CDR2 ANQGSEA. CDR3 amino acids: CSVERGEGYNEQFF. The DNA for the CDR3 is TGCAGCGTTGAAAGGGGAGAGGGGTACAATGAGCAGTTCTTC.

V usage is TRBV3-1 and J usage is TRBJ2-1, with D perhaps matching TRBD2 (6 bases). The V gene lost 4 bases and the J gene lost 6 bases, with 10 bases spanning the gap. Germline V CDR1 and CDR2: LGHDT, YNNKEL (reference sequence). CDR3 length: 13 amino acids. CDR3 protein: CASSRTGLNEQFF. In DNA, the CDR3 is TGTGCCAGCAGCCGGACGGGACTCAATGAGCAGTTCTTC.

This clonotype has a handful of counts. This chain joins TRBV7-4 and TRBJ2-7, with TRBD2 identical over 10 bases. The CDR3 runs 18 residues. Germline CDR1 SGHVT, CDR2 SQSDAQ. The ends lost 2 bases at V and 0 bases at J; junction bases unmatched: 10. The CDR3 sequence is CASSLFLLGLAYSYEQYF. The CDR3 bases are TGTGCCAGCAGCTTATTCCTGCTGGGACTAGCGTACTCCTACGAGCAGTACTTC.

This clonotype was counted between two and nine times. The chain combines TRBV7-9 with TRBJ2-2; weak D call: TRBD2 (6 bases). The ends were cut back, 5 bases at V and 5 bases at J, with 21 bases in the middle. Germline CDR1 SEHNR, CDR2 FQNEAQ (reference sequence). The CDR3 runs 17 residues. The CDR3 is CASSPTLGGSSTGELFF. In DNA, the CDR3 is TGTGCCAGCAGCCCCACCCTGGGGGGTTCTTCTACCGGGGAGCTGTTTTTT.

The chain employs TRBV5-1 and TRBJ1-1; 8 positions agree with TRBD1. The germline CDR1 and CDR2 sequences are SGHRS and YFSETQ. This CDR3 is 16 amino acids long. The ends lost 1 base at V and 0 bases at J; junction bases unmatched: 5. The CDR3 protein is CASSLRQGSMNTEAFF. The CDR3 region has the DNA TGCGCCAGCAGCTTGCGACAGGGGTCCATGAACACTGAAGCTTTCTTT.

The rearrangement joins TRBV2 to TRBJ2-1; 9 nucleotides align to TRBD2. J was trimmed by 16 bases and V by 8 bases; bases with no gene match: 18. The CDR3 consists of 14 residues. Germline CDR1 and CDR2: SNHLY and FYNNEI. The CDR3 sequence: CASSGLAGRITFFF. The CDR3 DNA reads TGTGCCAGCTCTGGGCTAGCGGGGCGAATAACGTTCTTCTTC.